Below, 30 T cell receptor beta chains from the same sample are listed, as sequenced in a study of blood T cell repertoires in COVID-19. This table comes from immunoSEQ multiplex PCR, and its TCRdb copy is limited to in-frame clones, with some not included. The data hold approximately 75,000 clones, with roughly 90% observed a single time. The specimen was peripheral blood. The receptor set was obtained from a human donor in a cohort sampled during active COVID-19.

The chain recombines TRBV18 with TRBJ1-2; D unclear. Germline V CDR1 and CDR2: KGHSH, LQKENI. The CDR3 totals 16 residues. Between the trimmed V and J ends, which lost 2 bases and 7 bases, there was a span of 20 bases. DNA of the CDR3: TGTGCCAGCTCACCAGCTTACAGTGACGCGCCCGGTGGCTACACCTTC. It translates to CASSPAYSDAPGGYTF.

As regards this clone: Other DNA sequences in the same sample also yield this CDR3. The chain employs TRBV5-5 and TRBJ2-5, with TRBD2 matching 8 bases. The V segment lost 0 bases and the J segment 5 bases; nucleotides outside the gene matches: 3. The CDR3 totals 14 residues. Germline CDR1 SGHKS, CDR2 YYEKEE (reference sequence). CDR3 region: CASSLGGGGETQYF. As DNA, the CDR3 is TGTGCCAGCAGCTTGGGTGGCGGGGGGGAGACCCAGTACTTC.

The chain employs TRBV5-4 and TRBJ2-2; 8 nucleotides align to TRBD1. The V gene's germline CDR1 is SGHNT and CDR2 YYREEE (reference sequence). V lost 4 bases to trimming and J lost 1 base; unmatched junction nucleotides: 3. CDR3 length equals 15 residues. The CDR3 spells CASSRTGLNTGELFF. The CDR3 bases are TGTGCCAGCAGCCGGACAGGGTTGAACACCGGGGAGCTGTTTTTT.

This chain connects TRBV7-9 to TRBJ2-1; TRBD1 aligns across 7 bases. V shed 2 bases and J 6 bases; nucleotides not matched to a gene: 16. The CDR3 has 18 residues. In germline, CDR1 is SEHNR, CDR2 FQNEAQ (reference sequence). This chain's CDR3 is CASSLPAGTAKRANEQFF. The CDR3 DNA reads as TGTGCCAGCAGCTTACCCGCCGGGACAGCAAAAAGGGCCAATGAGCAGTTCTTC.

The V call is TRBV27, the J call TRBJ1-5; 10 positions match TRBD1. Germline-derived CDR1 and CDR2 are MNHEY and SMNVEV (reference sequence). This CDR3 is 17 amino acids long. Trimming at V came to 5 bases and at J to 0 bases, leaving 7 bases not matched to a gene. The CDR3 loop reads CASSPPGDRGSNQPQHF. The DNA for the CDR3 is TGTGCCAGCAGTCCGCCCGGGGACAGGGGTAGCAATCAGCCCCAGCATTTT.

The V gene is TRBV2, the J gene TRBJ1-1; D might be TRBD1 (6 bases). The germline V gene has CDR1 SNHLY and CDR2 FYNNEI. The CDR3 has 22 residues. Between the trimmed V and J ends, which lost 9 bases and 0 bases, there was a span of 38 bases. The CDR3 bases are TGTGCCAGATGGGGGAATCGGAGACAGGCTATAGAAAATTACCCGATGAACACTGAAGCTTTCTTT. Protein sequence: CARWGNRRQAIENYPMNTEAFF.

CDR3 sequence reads: CASSRRRDSNYEQYF. The CDR3 bases are TGTGCCAGTAGTAGACGACGGGACAGCAACTACGAGCAGTACTTC. V usage is TRBV19 and J usage is TRBJ2-7; TRBD1 agrees at 7 bases. V lost 4 bases to trimming and J lost 3 bases; unmatched junction nucleotides: 9. The CDR3 contains 15 residues. CDR1 is LNHDA and CDR2 is SQIVND in the germline V gene (reference sequence).

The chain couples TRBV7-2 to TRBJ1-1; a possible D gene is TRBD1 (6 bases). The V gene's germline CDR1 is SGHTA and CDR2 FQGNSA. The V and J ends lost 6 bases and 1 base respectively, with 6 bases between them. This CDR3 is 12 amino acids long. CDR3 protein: CASRGQNTEAFF. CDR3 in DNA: TGTGCCAGCAGGGGACAGAACACTGAAGCTTTCTTT.

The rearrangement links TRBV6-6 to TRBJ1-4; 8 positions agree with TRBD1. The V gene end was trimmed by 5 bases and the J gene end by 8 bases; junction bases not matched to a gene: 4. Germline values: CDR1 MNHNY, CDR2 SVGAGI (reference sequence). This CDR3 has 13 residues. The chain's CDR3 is CASSPQGDEKLFF. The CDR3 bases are TGTGCCAGCAGTCCACAGGGGGACGAAAAACTGTTTTTT.

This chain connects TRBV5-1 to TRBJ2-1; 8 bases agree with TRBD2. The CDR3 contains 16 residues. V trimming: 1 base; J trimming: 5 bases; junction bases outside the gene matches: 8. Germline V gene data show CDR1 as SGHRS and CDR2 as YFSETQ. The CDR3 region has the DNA TGCGCCAGCAGCTTGTTCTTCGCGGGGGGTAACAATGAGCAGTTCTTC. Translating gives CASSLFFAGGNNEQFF.

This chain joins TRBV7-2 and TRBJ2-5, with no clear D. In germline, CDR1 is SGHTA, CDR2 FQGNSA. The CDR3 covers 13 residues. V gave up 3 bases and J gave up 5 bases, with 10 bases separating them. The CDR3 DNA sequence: TGTGCCAGCAGCTTCGGGTCTCGGGAGACCCAGTACTTC. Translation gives CASSFGSRETQYF.

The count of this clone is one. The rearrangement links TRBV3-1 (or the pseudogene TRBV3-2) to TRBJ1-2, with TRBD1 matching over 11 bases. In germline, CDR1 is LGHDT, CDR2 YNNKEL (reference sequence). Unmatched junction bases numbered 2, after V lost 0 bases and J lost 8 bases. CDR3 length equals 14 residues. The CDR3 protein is CASSQEDRGRGYTF. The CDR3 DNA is TGTGCCAGCAGCCAAGAGGACAGGGGGCGAGGCTACACCTTC.

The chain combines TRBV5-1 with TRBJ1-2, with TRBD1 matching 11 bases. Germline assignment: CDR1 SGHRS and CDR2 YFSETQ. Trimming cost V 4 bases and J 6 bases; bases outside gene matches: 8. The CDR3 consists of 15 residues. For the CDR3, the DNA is TGCGCCAGCAGCCTTGGACAGGGGGCAAGGGATGGCTACACCTTC. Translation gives CASSLGQGARDGYTF.

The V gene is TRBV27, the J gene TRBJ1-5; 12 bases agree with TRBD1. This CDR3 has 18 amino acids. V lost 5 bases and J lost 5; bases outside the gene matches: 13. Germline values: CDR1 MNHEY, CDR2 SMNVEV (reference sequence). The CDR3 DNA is TGTGCCAGCAGTCCCAAGACGGGGACAGGGGGCGCGGATCAGCCCCAGCATTTT. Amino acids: CASSPKTGTGGADQPQHF.

CDR3 protein: CSAFDNEQFF. The CDR3 DNA sequence: TGCAGTGCTTTCGACAATGAGCAGTTCTTC. This chain uses TRBV20-1 with TRBJ2-1; D remains unclear. With 5 bases removed from V and 5 bases from J, the gap between germline ends came to 4 bases. Germline-derived CDR1 and CDR2 are DFQATT and SNEGSKA (reference sequence). The CDR3 runs to 10 residues.

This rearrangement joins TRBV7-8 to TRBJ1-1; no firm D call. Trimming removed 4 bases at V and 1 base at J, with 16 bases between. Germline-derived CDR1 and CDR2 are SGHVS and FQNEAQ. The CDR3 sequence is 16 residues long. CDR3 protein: CASSSRPEVKNTEAFF. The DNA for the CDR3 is TGTGCCAGCAGCTCCCGTCCCGAGGTGAAGAACACTGAAGCTTTCTTT.

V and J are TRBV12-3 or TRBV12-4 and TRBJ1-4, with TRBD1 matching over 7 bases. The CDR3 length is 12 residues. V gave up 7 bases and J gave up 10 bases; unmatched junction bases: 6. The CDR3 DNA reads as TGTGCCAGCACCGGTGACAGGGCAAAACTGTTTTTT. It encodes CASTGDRAKLFF.

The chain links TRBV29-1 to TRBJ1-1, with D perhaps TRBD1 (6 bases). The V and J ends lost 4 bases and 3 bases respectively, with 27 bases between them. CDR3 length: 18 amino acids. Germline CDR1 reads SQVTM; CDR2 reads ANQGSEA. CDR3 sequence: CSVGPHGTQVMRDTEAFF. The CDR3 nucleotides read TGCAGCGTTGGGCCCCACGGGACACAGGTTATGAGAGACACTGAAGCTTTCTTT. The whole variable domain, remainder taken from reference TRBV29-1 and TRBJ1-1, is SAVISQKPSRDICQRGTSLTIQCQVDSQVTMMFWYRQQPGQSLTLIATANQGSEATYESGFVIDKFPISRPNLTFSTLTVSNMSPEDSSIYLCSVGPHGTQVMRDTEAFFGQGTRLTVV.

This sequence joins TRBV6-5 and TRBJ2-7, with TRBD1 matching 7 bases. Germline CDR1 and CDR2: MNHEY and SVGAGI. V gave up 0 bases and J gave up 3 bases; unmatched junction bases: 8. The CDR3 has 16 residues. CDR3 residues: CASSYSTGQGYYEQYF. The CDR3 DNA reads TGTGCCAGCAGTTACTCGACAGGGCAGGGTTACTACGAGCAGTACTTC.

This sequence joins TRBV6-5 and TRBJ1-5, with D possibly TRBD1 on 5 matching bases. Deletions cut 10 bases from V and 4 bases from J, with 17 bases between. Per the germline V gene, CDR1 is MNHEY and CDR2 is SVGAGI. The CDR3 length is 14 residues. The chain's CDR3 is CAILSLGTNQPQHF. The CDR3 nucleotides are TGTGCCATTCTGTCCTTAGGGACTAATCAGCCCCAGCATTTT.

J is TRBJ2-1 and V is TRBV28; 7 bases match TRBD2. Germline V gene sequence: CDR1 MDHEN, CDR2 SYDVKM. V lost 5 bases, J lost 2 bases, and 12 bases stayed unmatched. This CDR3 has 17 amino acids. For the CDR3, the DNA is TGTGCCAGCAGTGGGGGAGGGAGCGGGATCGCCTACAATGAGCAGTTCTTC. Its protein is CASSGGGSGIAYNEQFF. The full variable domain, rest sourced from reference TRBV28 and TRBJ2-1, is DVKVTQSSRYLVKRTGEKVFLECVQDMDHENMFWYRQDPGLGLRLIYFSYDVKMKEKGDIPEGYSVSREKKERFSLILESASTNQTSMYLCASSGGGSGIAYNEQFFGPGTRLTVL.

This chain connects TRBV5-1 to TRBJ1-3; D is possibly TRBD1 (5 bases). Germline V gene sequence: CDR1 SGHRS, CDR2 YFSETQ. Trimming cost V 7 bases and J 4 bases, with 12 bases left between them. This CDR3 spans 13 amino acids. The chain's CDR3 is CASGGSDGNTIYF. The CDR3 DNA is TGCGCCAGCGGGGGGTCAGACGGAAACACCATATATTTT.

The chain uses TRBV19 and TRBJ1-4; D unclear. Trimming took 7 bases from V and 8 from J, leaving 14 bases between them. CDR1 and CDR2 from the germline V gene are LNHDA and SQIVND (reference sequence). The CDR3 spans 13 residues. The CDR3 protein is CASISRIGEKLFF. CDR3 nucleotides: TGTGCCAGTATCAGCAGGATAGGAGAAAAACTGTTTTTT.

The CDR3 region is CASSDIAGSGVQETQYF. The CDR3 DNA follows: TGCGCCAGCAGTGACATCGCGGGTAGCGGGGTTCAAGAGACCCAGTACTTC. The genes are TRBV10-2 and TRBJ2-5, with 8 bases aligning to TRBD2. The CDR3 is 17 amino acids. The germline gives CDR1 WSHSY, CDR2 SAAADI. Trimming at V came to 3 bases and at J to 2 bases, leaving 11 bases not matched to a gene.

The CDR3 protein is CASTRRDTEAFF. The CDR3 DNA is TGTGCCAGCACCAGGCGAGACACTGAAGCTTTCTTT. The chain employs TRBV12-3 or TRBV12-4 and TRBJ1-1, with unresolved D. V lost 7 bases, J lost 3 bases, and 9 bases lay in between. The CDR3 sequence is 12 residues long.

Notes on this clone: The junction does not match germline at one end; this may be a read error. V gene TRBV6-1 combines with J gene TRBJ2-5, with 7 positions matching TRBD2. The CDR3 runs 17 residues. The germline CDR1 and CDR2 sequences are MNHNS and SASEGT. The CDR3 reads CASGDEEREVGQETQYF. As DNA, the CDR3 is TGTGCCAGCGGTGATGAGGAACGGGAGGTTGGACAAGAGACCCAGTACTTC.

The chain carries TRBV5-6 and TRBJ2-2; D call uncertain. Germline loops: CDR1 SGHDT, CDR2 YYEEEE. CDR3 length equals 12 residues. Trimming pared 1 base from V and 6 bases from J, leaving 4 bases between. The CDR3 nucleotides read TGTGCCAGCAGCTTGCTGTCCGGGGAGCTGTTTTTT. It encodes CASSLLSGELFF.

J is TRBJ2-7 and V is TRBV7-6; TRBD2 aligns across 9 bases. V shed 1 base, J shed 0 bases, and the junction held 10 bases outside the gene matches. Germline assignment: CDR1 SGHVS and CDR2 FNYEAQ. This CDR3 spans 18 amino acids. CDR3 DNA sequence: TGTGCCAGCAGCTTAGGAGGTAGCGGGGGTTCCAGCTCCTACGAGCAGTACTTC. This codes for CASSLGGSGGSSSYEQYF.

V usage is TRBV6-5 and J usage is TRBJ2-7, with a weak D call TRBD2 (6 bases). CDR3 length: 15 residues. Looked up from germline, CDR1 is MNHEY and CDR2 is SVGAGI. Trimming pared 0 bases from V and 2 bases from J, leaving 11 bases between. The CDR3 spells CASSYSHREPYEQYF. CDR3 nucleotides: TGTGCCAGCAGTTACTCGCACCGGGAGCCCTACGAGCAGTACTTC.

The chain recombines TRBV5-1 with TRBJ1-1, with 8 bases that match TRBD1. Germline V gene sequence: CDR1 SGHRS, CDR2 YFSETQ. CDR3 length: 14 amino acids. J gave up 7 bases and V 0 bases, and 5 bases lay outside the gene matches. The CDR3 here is CASSLVTGDGEAFF. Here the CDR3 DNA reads TGCGCCAGCAGCTTGGTGACAGGGGACGGTGAAGCTTTCTTT. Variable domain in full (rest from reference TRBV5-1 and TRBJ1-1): KAGVTQTPRYLIKTRGQQVTLSCSPISGHRSVSWYQQTPGQGLQFLFEYFSETQRNKGNFPGRFSGRQFSNSRSEMNVSTLELGDSALYLCASSLVTGDGEAFFGQGTRLTVV.